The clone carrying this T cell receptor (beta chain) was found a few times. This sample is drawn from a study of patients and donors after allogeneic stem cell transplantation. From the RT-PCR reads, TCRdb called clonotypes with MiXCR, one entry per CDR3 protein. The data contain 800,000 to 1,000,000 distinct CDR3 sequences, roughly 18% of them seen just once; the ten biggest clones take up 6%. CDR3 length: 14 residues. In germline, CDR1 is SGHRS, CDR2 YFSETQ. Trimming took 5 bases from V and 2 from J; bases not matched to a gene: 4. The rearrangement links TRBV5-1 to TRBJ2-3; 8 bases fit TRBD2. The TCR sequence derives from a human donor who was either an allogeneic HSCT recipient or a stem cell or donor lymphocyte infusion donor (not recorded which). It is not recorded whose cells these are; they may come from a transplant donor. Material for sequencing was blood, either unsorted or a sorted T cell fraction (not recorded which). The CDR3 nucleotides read TGCGCCAGCAGGAAGCGGGAGTACACAGATACGCAGTATTTT. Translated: CASRKREYTDTQYF.